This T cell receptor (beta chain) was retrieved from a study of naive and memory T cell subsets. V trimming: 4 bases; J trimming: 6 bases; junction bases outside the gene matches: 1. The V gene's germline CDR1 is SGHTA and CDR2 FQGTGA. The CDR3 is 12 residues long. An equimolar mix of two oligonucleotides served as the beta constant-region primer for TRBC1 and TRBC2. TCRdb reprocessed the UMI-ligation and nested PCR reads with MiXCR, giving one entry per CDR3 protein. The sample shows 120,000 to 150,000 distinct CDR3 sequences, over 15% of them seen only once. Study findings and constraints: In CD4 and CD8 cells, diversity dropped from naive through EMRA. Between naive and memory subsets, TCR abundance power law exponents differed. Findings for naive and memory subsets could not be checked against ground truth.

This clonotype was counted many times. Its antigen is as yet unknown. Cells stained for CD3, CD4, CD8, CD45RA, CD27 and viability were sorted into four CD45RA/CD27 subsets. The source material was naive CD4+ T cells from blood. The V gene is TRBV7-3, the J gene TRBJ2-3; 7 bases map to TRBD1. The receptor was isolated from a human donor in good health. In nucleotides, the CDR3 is TGTGCCAGCAGCTCGGGACAGGATACGCAGTATTTT. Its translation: CASSSGQDTQYF.